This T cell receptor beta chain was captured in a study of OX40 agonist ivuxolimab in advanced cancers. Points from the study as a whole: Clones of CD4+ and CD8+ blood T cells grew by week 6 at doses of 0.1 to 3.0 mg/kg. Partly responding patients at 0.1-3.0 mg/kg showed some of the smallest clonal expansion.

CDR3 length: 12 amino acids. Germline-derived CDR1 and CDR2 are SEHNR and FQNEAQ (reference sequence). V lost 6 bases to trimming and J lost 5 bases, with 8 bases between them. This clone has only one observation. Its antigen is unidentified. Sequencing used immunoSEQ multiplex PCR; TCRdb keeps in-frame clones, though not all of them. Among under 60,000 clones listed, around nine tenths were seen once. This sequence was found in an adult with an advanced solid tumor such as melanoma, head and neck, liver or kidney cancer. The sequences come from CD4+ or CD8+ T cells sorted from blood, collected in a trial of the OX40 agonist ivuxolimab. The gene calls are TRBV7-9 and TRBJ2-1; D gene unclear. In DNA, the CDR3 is TGTGCCAGCAGTGGCAGGAACAATGAGCAGTTCTTC. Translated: CASSGRNNEQFF. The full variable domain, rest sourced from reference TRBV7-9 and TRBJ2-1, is DTGVSQNPRHKITKRGQNVTFRCDPISEHNRLYWYRQTLGQGPEFLTYFQNEAQLEKSRLLSDRFSAERPKGSFSTLEIQRTEQGDSAMYLCASSGRNNEQFFGPGTRLTVL.